The present T cell receptor beta chain was sequenced within a study of T cell responses to AZD1222 COVID-19 vaccine. The study, taken as a whole, reports: Vaccine-associated CD4 TCRs spanned spike, dominant at 160-218 and 743-854. Unmutated variant regions reportedly attract nearly half of all spike-specific TCRs. Two AZD1222 administrations were followed by greater Spike-specific TCR breadth and depth.

A note on this clone: Its antigen is as yet unknown.

The table came from immunoSEQ multiplex PCR; TCRdb's copy has only in-frame clones and leaves some out. The sample lists about 82,000 clones; roughly 84% were seen once. The CDR3 length is 15 residues. V was shortened by 6 bases and J by 5 bases, with 14 bases between the two germline ends. CDR1 and CDR2 from the germline V gene are MDHEN and SYDVKM. This sequence joins TRBV28 and TRBJ1-6; D is ambiguous. Sequences were derived from peripheral blood, sampled 28 days after the second AZD1222 dose. The receptor comes from an adult who received the AZD1222 COVID-19 vaccine. The CDR3 sequence: CASSPVRGNNSPLHF. For the CDR3, the DNA is TGTGCCAGCAGCCCTGTACGGGGTAATAATTCACCCCTCCACTTT.